The 27 T cell receptor beta chains presented below share a single source sample, sequenced in a study of control samples from healthy donors and cancer patients. This table comes from immunoSEQ multiplex PCR, and its TCRdb copy is limited to in-frame clones, with some not included. The sample carries about 24,000 clones, 83% recorded once. The sequenced sample was PBMCs. These receptors were obtained from a man in his sixties with head and neck cancer.

This clone showed up just once. This chain uses TRBV12-5 with TRBJ2-3, with 10 bases lining up with TRBD2. The CDR3 length is 16 residues. V shed 7 bases and J 3 bases; nucleotides not matched to a gene: 10. CDR1 is LGHNT and CDR2 is FRNRAP in the germline V gene. CDR3 DNA sequence: TGTGCTAGTGACTTTCCTAGCGGGGGTGGTACAGATACGCAGTATTTT. Protein sequence: CASDFPSGGGTDTQYF. Drawing the rest from reference TRBV12-5 and TRBJ2-3, the complete variable domain is DARVTQTPRHKVTEMGQEVTMRCQPILGHNTVFWYRQTMMQGLELLAYFRNRAPLDDSGMPKDRFSAEMPDATLATLKIQPSEPRDSAVYFCASDFPSGGGTDTQYFGPGTRLTVL.

The chain uses TRBV6-5 and TRBJ2-3; D remains ambiguous. Germline V gene lookup returns CDR1 MNHEY and CDR2 SVGAGI. V gave up 6 bases and J gave up 6 bases, with 7 bases separating them. CDR3 length: 11 amino acids. The CDR3 protein is CASSPGDTQYF. The CDR3 coding sequence is TGTGCCAGCAGCCCCGGGGATACGCAGTATTTT.

The chain recombines TRBV6-1 with TRBJ1-2, with 9 nucleotides matching TRBD1. This CDR3 has 15 residues. V lost 0 bases, J lost 12 bases, and 11 bases stayed unmatched. The germline V gene has CDR1 MNHNS and CDR2 SASEGT. The CDR3 reads CASSEADGTGNADTF. The CDR3 DNA reads TGTGCCAGCAGTGAAGCGGATGGGACAGGGAATGCGGACACCTTC.

This clone was picked up a small number of times. This chain joins TRBV10-3 and TRBJ2-7; D is unclear. CDR1 and CDR2 from the germline V gene are ENHRY and SYGVKD. Trimming cost V 0 bases and J 2 bases, with 8 bases left between them. The CDR3 spans 14 residues. CDR3 bases: TGTGCCATCAGTGAGTCGTTAACTACCTACGAGCAGTACTTC. Residues: CAISESLTTYEQYF.

This chain connects TRBV5-1 to TRBJ2-7, with D possibly being TRBD2 (6 bases). Germline V CDR1 and CDR2: SGHRS, YFSETQ. This CDR3 has 14 residues. Trimming took 3 bases from V and 2 from J, leaving 12 bases between them. The CDR3 bases are TGCGCCAGCAGCTATATCGGAGGGGCCTACGAGCAGTACTTC. As protein: CASSYIGGAYEQYF.

This chain joins TRBV15 and TRBJ1-1; D may be TRBD1 (6 bases). This CDR3 is built from 15 residues. Germline-derived CDR1 and CDR2 are LNHNV and YYDKDF (reference sequence). The ends were cut back, 3 bases at V and 2 bases at J, with 13 bases in the middle. DNA of the CDR3: TGTGCCACCAGCAGGGTTTCACAGGGAAACACTGAAGCTTTCTTT. It is translated as CATSRVSQGNTEAFF.

The chain is built from TRBV11-2 and TRBJ2-2; D is undetermined. Trimming took 4 bases from V and 2 from J, leaving 8 bases between them. CDR3 length: 14 amino acids. CDR1 is SGHAT and CDR2 is FQNNGV in the germline V gene. The CDR3 nucleotides read TGTGCCAGCAGCTCCAGGACCAACACCGGGGAGCTGTTTTTT. It specifies CASSSRTNTGELFF.

DNA for the CDR3: TGTGCCAGCAGCGCGTCGGGGCGGGAGCTAGGGGAGCAGTTCTTC. It specifies CASSASGRELGEQFF. The chain is built from TRBV9 and TRBJ2-1, with 7 bases identical to TRBD2. Germline loops: CDR1 SGDLS, CDR2 YYNGEE. The CDR3 length is 15 residues. Losses at the gene ends were 3 bases for V and 10 bases for J; bases not matched to a gene: 13.

The chain uses TRBV18 and TRBJ2-1, with 10 positions matching TRBD2. The CDR3 length is 17 residues. Per the germline V gene, CDR1 is KGHSH and CDR2 is LQKENI. J gave up 2 bases and V 4 bases, and 8 bases lay outside the gene matches. CDR3: CASSQPSAGGPYNEQFF. In DNA form, the CDR3 reads TGTGCCAGCTCACAGCCCTCAGCGGGGGGGCCCTACAATGAGCAGTTCTTC.

V gene TRBV6-5 combines with J gene TRBJ2-3; D possibly corresponds to TRBD1 (6 bases). Germline CDR1 reads MNHEY; CDR2 reads SVGAGI. The CDR3 loop spans 14 amino acids. The ends were cut back, 5 bases at V and 1 base at J, with 10 bases in the middle. This CDR3 is CASSLQGRTDTQYF. The CDR3 DNA reads as TGTGCCAGCAGTCTACAGGGCCGCACAGATACGCAGTATTTT.

The V gene is TRBV2, the J gene TRBJ2-7; 14 bases align to TRBD2. V trimming: 4 bases; J trimming: 3 bases; junction bases outside the gene matches: 11. In germline, CDR1 is SNHLY, CDR2 FYNNEI. The CDR3 is 18 residues long. CDR3 protein: CASSAQGTGLAGVYEQYF. DNA of the CDR3: TGTGCCAGCAGTGCCCAGGGTACGGGACTAGCGGGAGTCTACGAGCAGTACTTC.

This clone has a single count. This chain connects TRBV5-1 to TRBJ1-2; no definite D call. V lost 2 bases and J 4 bases, leaving 9 bases between the germline ends. This CDR3 has 13 amino acids. From germline, CDR1 is SGHRS and CDR2 YFSETQ. The CDR3 region has the DNA TGCGCCAGCAGCTTAGAGGGTGGCTATGGCTACACCTTC. Its translation: CASSLEGGYGYTF.

This chain links TRBV18 with TRBJ2-7; D assignment may be TRBD1 or TRBD2 (5 bases each). This CDR3 is built from 18 residues. Between the trimmed V and J ends, which lost 0 bases and 0 bases, there was a span of 18 bases. The germline V gene encodes CDR1 KGHSH and CDR2 LQKENI. The CDR3 protein is CASSPPTYGTQSSYEQYF. The CDR3 bases are TGTGCCAGCTCACCACCTACGTACGGGACCCAAAGCTCCTACGAGCAGTACTTC.

The chain employs TRBV4-1 and TRBJ2-7; 13 bases are shared with TRBD2. V lost 1 base and J lost 2; bases outside the gene matches: 5. CDR1 and CDR2 (germline): MGHRA, YSYEKL. The CDR3 totals 17 residues. CDR3 residues: CASSQGLAGGRAYEQYF. The CDR3 DNA is TGCGCCAGCAGCCAAGGACTAGCGGGGGGCCGGGCCTACGAGCAGTACTTC.

The gene calls are TRBV19 and TRBJ2-7, with D possibly matching TRBD1 (7 bases). V lost 4 bases to trimming and J lost 5 bases, with 12 bases between them. Germline CDR1 reads LNHDA; CDR2 reads SQIVND (reference sequence). This CDR3 has 13 residues. The CDR3 protein is CASSNRGGNEQYF. DNA for the CDR3: TGTGCCAGTAGTAACAGGGGCGGGAACGAGCAGTACTTC.

J is TRBJ2-1 and V is TRBV9; 10 bases line up with TRBD2. The ends lost 6 bases at V and 6 bases at J; junction bases unmatched: 6. The CDR3 extends over 14 amino acids. Germline lookup yields CDR1 SGDLS and CDR2 YYNGEE. The CDR3: CASNSPSGSNEQFF. CDR3 coding DNA: TGTGCCAGCAATTCCCCTAGCGGGAGCAATGAGCAGTTCTTC.

V and J are TRBV11-2 and TRBJ2-3; D might be TRBD1 or TRBD2, each matching 5 bases. Trimming left V 1 base short and J 3 bases short, with 8 bases between. The CDR3 is 14 residues long. Germline V CDR1 and CDR2: SGHAT, FQNNGV. The CDR3 DNA is TGTGCCAGCAGCTTAGTGGGGACGACAGATACGCAGTATTTT. Encoded protein: CASSLVGTTDTQYF.

The gene calls are TRBV25-1 and TRBJ2-5; TRBD2 matches at 8 bases. J was trimmed by 4 bases and V by 8 bases; bases with no gene match: 12. The CDR3 has 15 residues. CDR1 MGHDK and CDR2 SYGVNS come from the germline V gene. CDR3 residues: CASGRRSGSGETQYF. CDR3 DNA: TGTGCCAGCGGACGCCGGAGCGGGAGCGGAGAGACCCAGTACTTC.

This chain joins TRBV11-2 and TRBJ2-3; TRBD2 is a possible D gene (6 bases). V was shortened by 6 bases and J by 2 bases, with 15 bases between the two germline ends. Per germline, CDR1 SGHAT and CDR2 FQNNGV. The CDR3 extends over 15 amino acids. The CDR3 DNA reads as TGTGCCAGCAGTTGGGCCCAGCGGGCCACAGATACGCAGTATTTT. Its protein product is CASSWAQRATDTQYF.

J is TRBJ1-5 and V is TRBV5-1; no definite D call. CDR1 is SGHRS and CDR2 is YFSETQ in the germline V gene. Trimming removed 4 bases at V and 7 bases at J, with 12 bases between. This CDR3 region has 13 residues. The CDR3 protein is CASSLAGNQPQHF. The CDR3 coding sequence is TGCGCCAGCAGCCTGGCGGGGAACCAGCCCCAGCATTTT.

The chain combines TRBV5-1 with TRBJ2-7, with TRBD2 as a possible D gene (5 bases). Germline assignment: CDR1 SGHRS and CDR2 YFSETQ. CDR3 length equals 16 residues. The ends were cut back, 0 bases at V and 0 bases at J, with 13 bases in the middle. The CDR3 sequence is CASSLGGSYFSYEQYF. CDR3 DNA: TGCGCCAGCAGCTTGGGCGGGTCCTATTTCTCCTACGAGCAGTACTTC.

The gene calls are TRBV2 and TRBJ1-4; possible D gene TRBD1, 5 bases. CDR3 length: 14 residues. V was shortened by 2 bases and J by 8 bases, with 12 bases between the two germline ends. Germline V gene data show CDR1 as SNHLY and CDR2 as FYNNEI. The CDR3 DNA is TGTGCCAGCAGTGAACTAGTCCAGGGAGAAAAACTGTTTTTT. Protein sequence: CASSELVQGEKLFF.

V gene TRBV24-1 combines with J gene TRBJ2-5; D perhaps matches TRBD2 (5 bases). V shed 6 bases and J shed 5 bases, with 15 bases lying between them. The CDR3 is 14 residues long. Germline lookup yields CDR1 KGHDR and CDR2 SFDVKD. Written as DNA, the CDR3 is TGTGCCACCAGTAGGACTCGGGGTGGGGAGACCCAGTACTTC. Residues: CATSRTRGGETQYF.

The gene calls are TRBV11-2 and TRBJ2-3; the D is unclear. Deletions cut 1 base from V and 3 bases from J, with 8 bases between. Germline-derived CDR1 and CDR2 are SGHAT and FQNNGV. This CDR3 spans 14 amino acids. For the CDR3, the DNA is TGTGCCAGCAGCTTAGTCACTCGTACAGATACGCAGTATTTT. Protein sequence: CASSLVTRTDTQYF.

The rearrangement joins TRBV7-6 to TRBJ2-7; TRBD2 agrees at 10 bases. This CDR3 spans 16 amino acids. The V and J ends lost 4 bases and 6 bases, in that order; junction bases with no gene match: 12. Germline CDR1 and CDR2: SGHVS and FNYEAQ. The DNA of the CDR3 is TGTGCCAGCAGCTCCGGAACGGTGTTAGCGGGAGGCGAGCAGTACTTC. It encodes CASSSGTVLAGGEQYF.

The gene calls are TRBV5-1 and TRBJ2-1, with 7 bases that match TRBD1. Germline CDR1 SGHRS, CDR2 YFSETQ. The CDR3 consists of 14 residues. The ends lost 3 bases at V and 3 bases at J; junction bases unmatched: 3. CDR3 nucleotides: TGCGCCAGCAGCTCCGGGACAGTCTACAATGAGCAGTTCTTC. Protein: CASSSGTVYNEQFF.

Note on this clone: One end of the junction does not line up with germline, which may come from a read error. J is TRBJ2-5 and V is TRBV25-1; 7 bases match TRBD1. The CDR3 covers 14 residues. Germline V gene data show CDR1 as MGHDK and CDR2 as SYGVNS. The CDR3 region has the DNA TGTGCCAGCAGTCTACAGGGGTACCAAGAGGCCCAGTACTTC. Its protein product is CASSLQGYQEAQYF.